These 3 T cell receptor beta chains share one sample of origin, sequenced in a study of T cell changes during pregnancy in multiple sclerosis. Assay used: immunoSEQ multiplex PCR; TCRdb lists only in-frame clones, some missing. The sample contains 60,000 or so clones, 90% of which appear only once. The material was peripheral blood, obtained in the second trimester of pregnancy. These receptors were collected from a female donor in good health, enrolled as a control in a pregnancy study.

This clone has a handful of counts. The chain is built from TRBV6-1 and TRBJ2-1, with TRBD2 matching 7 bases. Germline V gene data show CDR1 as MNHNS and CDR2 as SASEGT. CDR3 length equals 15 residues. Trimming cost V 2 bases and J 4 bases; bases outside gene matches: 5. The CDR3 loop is CASSELEGGYNEQFF. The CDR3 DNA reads TGTGCCAGCAGTGAACTCGAGGGAGGGTACAATGAGCAGTTCTTC.

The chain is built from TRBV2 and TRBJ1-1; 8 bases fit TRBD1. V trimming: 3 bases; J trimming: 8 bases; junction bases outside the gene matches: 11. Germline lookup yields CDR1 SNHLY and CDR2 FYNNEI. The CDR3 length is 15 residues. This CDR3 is CASSEVAGGFEEAFF. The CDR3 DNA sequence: TGTGCCAGCAGTGAGGTTGCAGGGGGCTTTGAAGAAGCTTTCTTT.

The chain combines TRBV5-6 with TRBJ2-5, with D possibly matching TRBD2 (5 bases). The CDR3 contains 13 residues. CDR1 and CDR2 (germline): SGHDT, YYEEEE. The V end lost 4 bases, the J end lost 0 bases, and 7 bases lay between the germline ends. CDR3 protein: CASSGGYQETQYF. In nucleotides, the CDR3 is TGTGCCAGCAGCGGAGGTTACCAAGAGACCCAGTACTTC.